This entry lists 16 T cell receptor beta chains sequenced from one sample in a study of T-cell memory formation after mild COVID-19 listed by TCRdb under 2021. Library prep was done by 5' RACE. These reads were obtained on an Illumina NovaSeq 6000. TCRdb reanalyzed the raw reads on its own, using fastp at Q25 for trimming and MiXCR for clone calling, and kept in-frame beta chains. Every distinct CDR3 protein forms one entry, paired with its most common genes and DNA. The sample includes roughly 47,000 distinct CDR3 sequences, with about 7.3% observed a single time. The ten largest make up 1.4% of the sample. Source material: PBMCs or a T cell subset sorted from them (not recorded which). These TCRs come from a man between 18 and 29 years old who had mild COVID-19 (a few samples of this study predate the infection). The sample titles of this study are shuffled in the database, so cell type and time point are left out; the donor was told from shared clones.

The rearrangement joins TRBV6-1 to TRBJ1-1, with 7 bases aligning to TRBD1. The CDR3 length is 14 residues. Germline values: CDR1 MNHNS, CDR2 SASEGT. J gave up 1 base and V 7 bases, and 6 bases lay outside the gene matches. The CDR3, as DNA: TGTGCCAGCACCGCCGGGACAGCGAACACTGAAGCTTTCTTT. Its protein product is CASTAGTANTEAFF.

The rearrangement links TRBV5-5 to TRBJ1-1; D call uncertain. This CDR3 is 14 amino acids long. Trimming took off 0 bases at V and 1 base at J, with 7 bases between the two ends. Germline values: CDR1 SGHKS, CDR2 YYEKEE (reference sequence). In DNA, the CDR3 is TGTGCCAGCAGCTTGGGCAGTTGGAACACTGAAGCTTTCTTT. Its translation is CASSLGSWNTEAFF. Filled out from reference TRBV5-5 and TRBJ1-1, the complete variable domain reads DAGVTQSPTHLIKTRGQQVTLRCSPISGHKSVSWYQQVLGQGPQFIFQYYEKEERGRGNFPDRFSARQFPNYSSELNVNALLLGDSALYLCASSLGSWNTEAFFGQGTRLTVV.

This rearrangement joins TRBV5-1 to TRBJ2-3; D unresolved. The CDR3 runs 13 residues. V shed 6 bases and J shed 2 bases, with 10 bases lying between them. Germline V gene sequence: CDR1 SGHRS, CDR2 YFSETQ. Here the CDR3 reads CASTQTVTDTQYF. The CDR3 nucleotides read TGCGCCAGCACGCAGACCGTCACAGATACGCAGTATTTT.

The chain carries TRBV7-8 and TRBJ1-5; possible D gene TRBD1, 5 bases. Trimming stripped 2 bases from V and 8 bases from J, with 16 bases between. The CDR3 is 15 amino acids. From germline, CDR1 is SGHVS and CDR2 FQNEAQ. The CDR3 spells CASSLSGGGWKPQHF. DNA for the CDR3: TGTGCCAGCAGCTTATCGGGGGGAGGGTGGAAGCCCCAGCATTTT.

The CDR3: CASSAFGTLSYEQYF. The CDR3 bases are TGTGCCAGCAGTGCGTTCGGGACACTCTCCTACGAGCAGTACTTC. The V and J genes are TRBV6-2 or TRBV6-3 and TRBJ2-7, with a tentative D call TRBD1 (6 bases). V lost 5 bases and J 0 bases, leaving 14 bases between the germline ends. This CDR3 has 15 amino acids. Germline values: CDR1 MNHEY, CDR2 SVGEGT.

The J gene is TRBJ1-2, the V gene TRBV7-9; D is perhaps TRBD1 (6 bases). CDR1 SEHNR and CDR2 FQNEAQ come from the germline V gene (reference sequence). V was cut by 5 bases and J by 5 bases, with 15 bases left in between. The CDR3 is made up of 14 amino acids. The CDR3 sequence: CASSQRGGSYGYTF. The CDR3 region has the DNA TGTGCCAGCAGCCAGAGGGGGGGAAGTTATGGCTACACCTTC.

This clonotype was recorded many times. The CDR3 DNA is TGTGCCACCAGCTGGGGGAAGACTGAAGCTTTCTTT. Translation gives CATSWGKTEAFF. V gene TRBV15 combines with J gene TRBJ1-1; D may be TRBD1 (5 bases). Germline loops: CDR1 LNHNV, CDR2 YYDKDF (reference sequence). V lost 5 bases and J 5 bases, leaving 9 bases between the germline ends. This CDR3 contains 12 residues.

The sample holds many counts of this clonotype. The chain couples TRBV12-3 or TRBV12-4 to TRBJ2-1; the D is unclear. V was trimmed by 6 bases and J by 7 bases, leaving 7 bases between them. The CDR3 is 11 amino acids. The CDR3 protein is CASRERNEQFF. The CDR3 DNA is TGTGCCAGCAGAGAGCGAAATGAGCAGTTCTTC.

As DNA, the CDR3 is TGTGCCAGCAGCCCCCCAGGGGCCGCGGGAAACACCATATATTTT. The encoded protein is CASSPPGAAGNTIYF. This rearrangement joins TRBV12-3 or TRBV12-4 to TRBJ1-3; tentatively, D is TRBD1 (6 bases). The CDR3 runs to 15 residues. Trimming took 6 bases from V and 4 from J, leaving 16 bases between them.

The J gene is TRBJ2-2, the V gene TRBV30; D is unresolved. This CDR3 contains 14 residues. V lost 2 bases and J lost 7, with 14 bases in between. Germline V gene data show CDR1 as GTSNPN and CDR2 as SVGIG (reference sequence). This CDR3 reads CAWSPSNLGGELFF. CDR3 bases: TGTGCCTGGAGTCCCTCGAATTTAGGCGGGGAGCTGTTTTTT.

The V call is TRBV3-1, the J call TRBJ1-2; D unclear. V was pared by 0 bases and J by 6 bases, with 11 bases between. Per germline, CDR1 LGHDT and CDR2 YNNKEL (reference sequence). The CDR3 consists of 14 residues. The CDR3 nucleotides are TGTGCCAGCAGCCAAGAATGGCAGTCACATGGCTACACCTTC. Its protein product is CASSQEWQSHGYTF.

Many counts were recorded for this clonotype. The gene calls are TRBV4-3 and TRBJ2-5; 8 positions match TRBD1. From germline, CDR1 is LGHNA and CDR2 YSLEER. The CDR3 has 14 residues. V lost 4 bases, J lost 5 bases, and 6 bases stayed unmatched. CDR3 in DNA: TGCGCCAGCAGCCTTGGGACAGGAGGGGAGACCCAGTACTTC. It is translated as CASSLGTGGETQYF.

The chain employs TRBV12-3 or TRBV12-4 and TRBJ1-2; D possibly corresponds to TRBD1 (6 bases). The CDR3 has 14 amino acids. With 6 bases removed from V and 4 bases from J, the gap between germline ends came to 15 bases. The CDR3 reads CASRPRGRGYGYTF. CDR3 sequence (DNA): TGTGCCAGCAGGCCCAGGGGAAGGGGCTATGGCTACACCTTC.

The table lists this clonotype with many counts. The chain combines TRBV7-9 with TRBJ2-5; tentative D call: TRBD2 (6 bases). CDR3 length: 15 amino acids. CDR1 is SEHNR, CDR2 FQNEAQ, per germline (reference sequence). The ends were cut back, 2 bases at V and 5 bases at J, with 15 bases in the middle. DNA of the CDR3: TGTGCCAGCAGCTTACGTTCGGGGCTAGCGGAGACCCAGTACTTC. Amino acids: CASSLRSGLAETQYF.

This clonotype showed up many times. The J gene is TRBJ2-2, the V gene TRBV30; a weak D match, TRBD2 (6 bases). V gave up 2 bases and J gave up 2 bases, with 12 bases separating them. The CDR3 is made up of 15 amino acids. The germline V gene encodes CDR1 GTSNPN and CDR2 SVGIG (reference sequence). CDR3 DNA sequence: TGTGCCTGGAGTTGGAGGGGTGATAACACCGGGGAGCTGTTTTTT. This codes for CAWSWRGDNTGELFF.

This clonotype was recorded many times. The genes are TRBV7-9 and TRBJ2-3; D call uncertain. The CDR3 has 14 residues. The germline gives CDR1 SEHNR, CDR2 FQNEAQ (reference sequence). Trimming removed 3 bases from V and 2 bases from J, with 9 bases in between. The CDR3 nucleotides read TGTGCCAGCAGCTTGGAAGGGTCCACAGATACGCAGTATTTT. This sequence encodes CASSLEGSTDTQYF.